The 12 T cell receptor beta chains below all came from one sample that was sequenced in a study of cytomegalovirus exposure and HLA in healthy donors. Amplification used 60 Vbeta primers and 13 Jbeta primers. The method was immunoSEQ multiplex PCR; TCRdb's version includes in-frame clones alone and lacks a portion of them. Counted here are over 100,000 clones, over 75% occurring once; the ten biggest clones make up roughly 3.9%. The sequencing sample was made of PBMCs. The receptor set was obtained from a male donor in good health and CMV-seropositive.

J is TRBJ2-7 and V is TRBV5-6, with 9 bases identical to TRBD1. The CDR3 covers 14 residues. V dropped 3 bases and J dropped 7; count of bases not matched to a gene: 8. Looked up from germline, CDR1 is SGHDT and CDR2 is YYEEEE. The CDR3 protein is CASSWAQGAREQYF. The CDR3 bases are TGTGCCAGCAGCTGGGCACAGGGGGCGCGAGAGCAGTACTTC.

Points on this clone: At one end the junction does not follow the germline gene, possibly because of a read error. Other DNA sequences from this sample encode an identical CDR3 as well. The chain carries TRBV25-1 and TRBJ2-5; no firm D call. The CDR3 length is 14 residues. Germline V gene data show CDR1 as MGHDK and CDR2 as SYGVNS. CDR3 in amino acids: CASSELGVQETQYF. CDR3 DNA sequence: TGTGCCAGCAGCGAATTGGGCGTTCAAGAGACCCAGTACTTC.

This clone came up once. The chain carries TRBV28 and TRBJ2-7; D gene unclear. Germline CDR1 is MDHEN and CDR2 is SYDVKM. V shed 6 bases and J shed 6 bases, with 18 bases lying between them. This CDR3 has 14 residues. DNA for the CDR3: TGTGCCAGCAGCTCTTCCTACGTTGGGCCCGAGCAGTACTTC. This encodes CASSSSYVGPEQYF.

The gene calls are TRBV28 and TRBJ2-7; 8 bases map to TRBD1. Germline lookup yields CDR1 MDHEN and CDR2 SYDVKM. The CDR3 runs to 15 residues. V dropped 5 bases and J dropped 0; count of bases not matched to a gene: 6. CDR3 in DNA: TGTGCCAGCAGTACTGGACAGGGAAACTCCTACGAGCAGTACTTC. Encoded protein: CASSTGQGNSYEQYF.

CDR3 nucleotides: TGTGCCAGCAGCGTAATACAGGGGAATAGCAATCAGCCCCAGCATTTT. Its translation: CASSVIQGNSNQPQHF. The chain has TRBV7-6 and TRBJ1-5, with 7 bases aligning to TRBD1. Trimming cost V 5 bases and J 0 bases; bases outside gene matches: 7. The CDR3 runs to 16 residues. Germline-derived CDR1 and CDR2 are SGHVS and FNYEAQ.

The CDR3 reads CASSRGQGANQPQHF. The CDR3 bases are TGCGCCAGCAGTAGGGGACAGGGTGCCAATCAGCCCCAGCATTTT. This chain uses TRBV10-1 with TRBJ1-5; TRBD1 matches at 9 bases. The V gene's germline CDR1 is WNHNN and CDR2 SYGVQD (reference sequence). V lost 5 bases, J lost 3 bases, and 5 bases stayed unmatched. The CDR3 extends over 15 amino acids.

V gene TRBV27 combines with J gene TRBJ2-7; D perhaps matches TRBD1 (6 bases). Germline V CDR1 and CDR2: MNHEY, SMNVEV (reference sequence). V was shortened by 9 bases and J by 0 bases, with 12 bases between the two germline ends. This CDR3 is 13 amino acids long. The CDR3 DNA reads as TGTGCCAGTACCCGGGACAACTCCTACGAGCAGTACTTC. Translation: CASTRDNSYEQYF.

This clone was recorded a few times. This chain joins TRBV28 and TRBJ2-7; weak D call: TRBD2 (5 bases). CDR1 and CDR2 (germline): MDHEN, SYDVKM. The CDR3 totals 14 residues. V lost 6 bases to trimming and J lost 5 bases, with 17 bases between them. The CDR3 coding sequence is TGTGCCAGCAGGCCGCGGGTGCGGGTTCACGAGCAGTACTTC. Its protein product is CASRPRVRVHEQYF.

This sequence joins TRBV6-1 and TRBJ1-5; the match to TRBD1 covers 7 bases. Germline-derived CDR1 and CDR2 are MNHNS and SASEGT. This CDR3 has 15 amino acids. J lost 0 bases, V lost 8 bases, and 7 bases had no gene match. CDR3 in amino acids: CASRLKGASNQPQHF. The CDR3 bases are TGTGCCAGCCGGTTAAAGGGGGCTAGCAATCAGCCCCAGCATTTT.

As to this clone: The junction shows a germline mismatch at one end, possibly a read error. V usage is TRBV7-2 and J usage is TRBJ2-6, with D perhaps TRBD1 (5 bases). Germline CDR1 SGHTA, CDR2 FQGNSA. CDR3 length equals 15 residues. CDR3 nucleotides: TGTGCCAGCAGCTTAGTTATTACTGGGGCCAACGGCCTGACTTTC. Translation: CASSLVITGANGLTF.

The CDR3 protein is CASSIPGKVAYNEQFF. DNA for the CDR3: TGTGCCAGCAGTATCCCCGGGAAGGTGGCTTACAATGAGCAGTTCTTC. This chain connects TRBV27 to TRBJ2-1; TRBD2 might be the D (5 bases). The CDR3 length is 16 residues. Germline V gene lookup returns CDR1 MNHEY and CDR2 SMNVEV (reference sequence). V lost 5 bases, J lost 4 bases, and 18 bases lay in between.

The chain employs TRBV28 and TRBJ2-5; D is possibly TRBD2 (6 bases). The last part of the DNA fits TRBJ2-7 better; the J call may be wrong. Per germline, CDR1 MDHEN and CDR2 SYDVKM. This CDR3 comprises 14 residues. DNA of the CDR3: TGTGCCAGCAGACCCCCTGGGACTTCCTACGAGCAGTACTTC. This translates into CASRPPGTSYEQYF.